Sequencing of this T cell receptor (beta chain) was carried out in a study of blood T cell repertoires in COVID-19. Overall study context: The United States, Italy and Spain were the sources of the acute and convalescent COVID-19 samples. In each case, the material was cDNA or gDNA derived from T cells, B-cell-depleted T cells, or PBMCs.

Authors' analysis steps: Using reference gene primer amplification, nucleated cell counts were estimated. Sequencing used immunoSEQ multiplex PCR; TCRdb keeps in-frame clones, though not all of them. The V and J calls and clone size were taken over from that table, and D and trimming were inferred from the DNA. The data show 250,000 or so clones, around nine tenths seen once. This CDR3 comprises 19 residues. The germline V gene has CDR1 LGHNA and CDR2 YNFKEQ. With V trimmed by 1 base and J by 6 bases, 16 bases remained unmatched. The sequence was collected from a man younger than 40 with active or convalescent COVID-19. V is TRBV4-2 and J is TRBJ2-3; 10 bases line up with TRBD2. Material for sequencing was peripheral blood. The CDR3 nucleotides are TGTGCCAGCAGCCAAGCCCCTGCGCTAGCGGGGGCCCAACGGGATACGCAGTATTTT. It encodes CASSQAPALAGAQRDTQYF.